This TCR beta chain came from a study of shared clonotypes between healthy human individuals. General study points: What naive subsets generally showed was a larger estimated richness than memory subsets showed.

Concerning this clone: Its antigen is unidentified.

Using immunoSEQ multiplex PCR, the repertoire was profiled, and TCRdb retains in-frame clones only, with some absent. This table holds fewer than 1.6 million clones, just under 99% found once. The sequenced material came from naive CD4+ T cells sorted from blood. The subset was: CD45RA+ positively selected. This TCR was sampled from a man younger than 45 in good health.

CDR3 protein: CASSLRGGKAPDTQYF. The CDR3 DNA sequence: TGTGCCAGCAGTTTACGAGGGGGGAAAGCGCCAGATACGCAGTATTTT. The rearrangement joins TRBV6-6 to TRBJ2-3; possibly TRBD1 or TRBD2 for D (6 bases each). The CDR3 contains 16 residues. V was pared by 4 bases and J by 4 bases, with 18 bases between. The V gene's germline CDR1 is MNHNY and CDR2 SVGAGI (reference sequence).